This TCR beta chain was identified in a study of lymphopenia after photon versus proton radiotherapy. The study's findings and limits: After lymphocyte nadir, photon-treated repertoires showed oligoclonal expansion, especially CD8+ Temra.

In germline, CDR1 is LNHDA, CDR2 SQIVND (reference sequence). This CDR3 contains 15 residues. V was pared by 3 bases and J by 2 bases, with 3 bases of the junction left unmatched. Profiling relied on immunoSEQ multiplex PCR, and the TCRdb table lists in-frame clones only, not all of them. The sample consists of some 25,000 clones, 75% to 90% of them appearing once. Note on this clone: Antigen specificity is unknown.

V is TRBV19 and J is TRBJ1-2, with TRBD1 identical over 10 bases. Sequencing used peripheral blood, obtained from a patient treated with photon-based radiotherapy. The receptor's source is a man aged 25 to 40 with gastric cancer. DNA of the CDR3: TGTGCCAGTAGTATCTGGACAGGGGGAAACTATGGCTACACCTTC. Translating it yields CASSIWTGGNYGYTF.